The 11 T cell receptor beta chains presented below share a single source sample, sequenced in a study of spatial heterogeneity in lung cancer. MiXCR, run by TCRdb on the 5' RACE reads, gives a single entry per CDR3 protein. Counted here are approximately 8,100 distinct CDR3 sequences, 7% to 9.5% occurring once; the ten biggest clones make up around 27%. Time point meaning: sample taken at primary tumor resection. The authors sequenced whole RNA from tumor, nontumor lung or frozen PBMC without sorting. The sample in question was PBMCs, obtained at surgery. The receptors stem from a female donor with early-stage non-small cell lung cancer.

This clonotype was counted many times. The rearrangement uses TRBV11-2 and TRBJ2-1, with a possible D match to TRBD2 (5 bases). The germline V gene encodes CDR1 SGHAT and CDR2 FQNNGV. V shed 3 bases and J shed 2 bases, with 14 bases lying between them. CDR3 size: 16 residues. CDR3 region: CASSLSVEVTYNEQFF. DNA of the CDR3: TGTGCCAGCAGCTTGTCCGTGGAGGTCACCTACAATGAGCAGTTCTTC.

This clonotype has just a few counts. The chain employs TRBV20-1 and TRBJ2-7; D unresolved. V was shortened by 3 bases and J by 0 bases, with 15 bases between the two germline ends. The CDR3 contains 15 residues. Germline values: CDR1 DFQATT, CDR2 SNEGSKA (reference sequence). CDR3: CSASSADMSSYEQYF. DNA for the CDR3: TGCAGTGCTAGCTCGGCGGATATGAGCTCCTACGAGCAGTACTTC.

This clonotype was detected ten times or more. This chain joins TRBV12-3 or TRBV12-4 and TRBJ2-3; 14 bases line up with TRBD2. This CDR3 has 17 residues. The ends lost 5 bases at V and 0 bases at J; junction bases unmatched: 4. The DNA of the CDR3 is TGTGCCAGCAGTGGGACTAGCGGGGGACTTAGCACAGATACGCAGTATTTT. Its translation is CASSGTSGGLSTDTQYF.

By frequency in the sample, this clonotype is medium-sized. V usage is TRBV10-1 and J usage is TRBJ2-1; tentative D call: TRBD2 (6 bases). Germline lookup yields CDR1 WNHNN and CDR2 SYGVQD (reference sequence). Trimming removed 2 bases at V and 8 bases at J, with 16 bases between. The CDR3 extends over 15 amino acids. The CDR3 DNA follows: TGCGCCAGCAGTGAGCCGGGAGCAGGAAGGGATGAGCAGTTCTTC. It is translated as CASSEPGAGRDEQFF.

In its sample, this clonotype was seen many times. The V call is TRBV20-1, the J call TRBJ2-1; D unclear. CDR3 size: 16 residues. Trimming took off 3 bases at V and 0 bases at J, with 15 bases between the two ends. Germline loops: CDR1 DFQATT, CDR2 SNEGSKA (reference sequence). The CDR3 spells CSARPKRENSYNEQFF. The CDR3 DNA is TGCAGTGCTAGGCCTAAACGCGAGAACTCCTACAATGAGCAGTTCTTC.

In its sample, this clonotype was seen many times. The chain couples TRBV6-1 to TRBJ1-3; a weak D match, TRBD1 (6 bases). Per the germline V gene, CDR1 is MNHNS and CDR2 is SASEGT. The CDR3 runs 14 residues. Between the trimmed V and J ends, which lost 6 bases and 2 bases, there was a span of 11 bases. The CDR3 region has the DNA TGTGCCAGCAGACTCACAGGGACTGGAAACACCATATATTTT. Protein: CASRLTGTGNTIYF.

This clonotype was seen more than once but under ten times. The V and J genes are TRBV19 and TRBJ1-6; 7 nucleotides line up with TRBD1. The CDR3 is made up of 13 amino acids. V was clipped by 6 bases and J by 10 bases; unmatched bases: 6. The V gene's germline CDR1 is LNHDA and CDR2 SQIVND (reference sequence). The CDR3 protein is CASSQGVRSPLHF. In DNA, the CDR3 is TGTGCCAGTAGCCAGGGGGTTCGATCACCCCTCCACTTT.

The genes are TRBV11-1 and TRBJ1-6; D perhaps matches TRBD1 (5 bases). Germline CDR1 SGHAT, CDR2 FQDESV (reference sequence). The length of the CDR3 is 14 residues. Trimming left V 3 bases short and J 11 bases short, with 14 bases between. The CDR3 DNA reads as TGTGCCAGCAGCTTCGTCGGGGGGAGGGCACCCCTCCACTTT. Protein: CASSFVGGRAPLHF.

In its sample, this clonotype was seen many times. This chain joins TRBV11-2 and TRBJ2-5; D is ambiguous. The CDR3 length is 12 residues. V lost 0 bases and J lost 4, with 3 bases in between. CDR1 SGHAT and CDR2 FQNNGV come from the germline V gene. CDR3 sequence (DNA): TGTGCCAGCAGCTTAGATCGAGAGACCCAGTACTTC. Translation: CASSLDRETQYF.

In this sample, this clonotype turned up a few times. CDR3 in amino acids: CAISEGDRGYTF. CDR3 in DNA: TGTGCCATCAGTGAGGGCGACAGGGGCTACACCTTC. This rearrangement joins TRBV10-3 to TRBJ1-2; D perhaps matches TRBD1 (6 bases). V was trimmed by 2 bases and J by 8 bases, leaving 9 bases between them. The length of the CDR3 is 12 residues. Germline assignment: CDR1 ENHRY and CDR2 SYGVKD.

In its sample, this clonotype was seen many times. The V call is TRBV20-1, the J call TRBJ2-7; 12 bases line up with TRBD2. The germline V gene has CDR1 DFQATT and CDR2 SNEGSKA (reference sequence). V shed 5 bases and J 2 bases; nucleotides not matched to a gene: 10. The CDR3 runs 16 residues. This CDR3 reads CSAHSALAGGPYEQYF. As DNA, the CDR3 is TGCAGTGCTCATAGTGCACTAGCGGGAGGCCCCTACGAGCAGTACTTC.